Following are 8 T cell receptor beta chains from one sample sequenced in a study of blood T cell repertoires in COVID-19. Generated by immunoSEQ multiplex PCR, the TCRdb table keeps only in-frame clones and is missing some. The sample records fewer than 250,000 clones, roughly four fifths being singletons. The sequencing input was peripheral blood. These receptors all come from a man between 50 and 59 years old with acute or convalescent COVID-19.

The CDR3 coding sequence is TGTGCCAGCAGTTTAGCCTCCCTTCGGGAGCAGTACTTC. Its translation is CASSLASLREQYF. The chain recombines TRBV27 with TRBJ2-7, with D hard to call. Germline V lookup: CDR1 MNHEY, CDR2 SMNVEV (reference sequence). The V and J ends lost 2 bases and 7 bases respectively, with 12 bases between them. This CDR3 has 13 amino acids.

The V gene is TRBV7-6, the J gene TRBJ2-7; D is undetermined. Trimming left V 3 bases short and J 0 bases short, with 18 bases between. The CDR3 extends over 17 amino acids. The germline CDR1 and CDR2 sequences are SGHVS and FNYEAQ. CDR3 amino acids: CASSFARSEEASYEQYF. For the CDR3, the DNA is TGTGCCAGCAGCTTCGCTAGGTCAGAGGAAGCCTCCTACGAGCAGTACTTC.

The chain couples TRBV10-2 to TRBJ1-6; 11 bases are shared with TRBD1. Germline values: CDR1 WSHSY, CDR2 SAAADI. With 0 bases clipped from V and 7 bases from J, the junction kept 2 bases outside the gene matches. The length of the CDR3 is 16 residues. CDR3 sequence: CASSESGDRGNSPLHF. The CDR3 coding sequence is TGCGCCAGCAGTGAGTCCGGGGACAGGGGGAATTCACCCCTCCACTTT.

The chain joins TRBV6-5 to TRBJ1-6; tentative D call: TRBD1 (6 bases). This CDR3 region has 14 residues. The germline V and J ends were trimmed by 10 bases and 1 base, with 11 bases remaining between them. In germline, CDR1 is MNHEY, CDR2 SVGAGI. The CDR3 nucleotides read TGTGCCACGCTAGGGGGATCCTATAATTCACCCCTCCACTTT. Protein: CATLGGSYNSPLHF.

This rearrangement joins TRBV11-2 to TRBJ1-3, with 8 bases identical to TRBD1. This CDR3 spans 18 amino acids. Per the germline V gene, CDR1 is SGHAT and CDR2 is FQNNGV. With 0 bases clipped from V and 3 bases from J, the junction kept 10 bases outside the gene matches. CDR3 sequence: CASSLDPRQGAHGNTIYF. CDR3 coding DNA: TGTGCCAGCAGCTTAGATCCTCGCCAGGGGGCTCATGGAAACACCATATATTTT. Full variable domain (outside the CDR3, taken from reference TRBV11-2 and TRBJ1-3): EAGVAQSPRYKIIEKRQSVAFWCNPISGHATLYWYQQILGQGPKLLIQFQNNGVVDDSQLPKDRFSAERLKGVDSTLKIQPAKLEDSAVYLCASSLDPRQGAHGNTIYFGEGSWLTVV.

The rearrangement links TRBV7-9 to TRBJ2-1; the D gene is possibly TRBD2 (5 bases). Germline CDR1 SEHNR, CDR2 FQNEAQ (reference sequence). V was cut by 5 bases and J by 4 bases, with 24 bases left in between. The CDR3 covers 18 residues. The CDR3 DNA is TGTGCCAGCAGCACGCAGCTGGCCACAGCGGTCCCGTACAATGAGCAGTTCTTC. As protein: CASSTQLATAVPYNEQFF.

The V call is TRBV6-5, the J call TRBJ2-7, with TRBD2 matching 11 bases. The V and J ends lost 6 bases and 4 bases, in that order; junction bases with no gene match: 2. The germline V gene has CDR1 MNHEY and CDR2 SVGAGI. The CDR3 covers 13 residues. This CDR3 is CASRRTSGYEQYF. The DNA for the CDR3 is TGTGCCAGCAGAAGGACTAGCGGGTACGAGCAGTACTTC.

V and J are TRBV5-1 and TRBJ2-2, with 8 bases aligning to TRBD1. The V gene end was trimmed by 4 bases and the J gene end by 6 bases; junction bases not matched to a gene: 8. This CDR3 comprises 15 residues. The germline V gene encodes CDR1 SGHRS and CDR2 YFSETQ. The CDR3 nucleotides are TGCGCCAGCAGCCCCGGACAGGGTAGGGCCGGGGAGCTGTTTTTT. Encoded protein: CASSPGQGRAGELFF.